The present entry profiles one T cell receptor (beta chain) with its context. The CDR3 consists of 14 residues. Germline CDR1 reads WNHNN; CDR2 reads SYGVQD (reference sequence). The sample originates from a study of tumor-infiltrating lymphocytes in oesophageal squamous cell carcinoma. TCRdb redid the calling of the PCR reads with MiXCR, one entry per CDR3 protein. The sample has 12,000 or so distinct CDR3 sequences; 45% to 70% are singletons. V usage is TRBV10-1 and J usage is TRBJ2-5; TRBD2 aligns across 13 bases. The J call is doubtful: the DNA matches TRBJ2-7 better. Material for sequencing was esophageal tumor tissue. This receptor was taken from a female donor with esophageal squamous cell carcinoma. CDR3 DNA sequence: TGCGCCAGCGTACTAGCGGGAGGGACCTACGAGCAGTACTTC. This codes for CASVLAGGTYEQYF.